The 30 T cell receptor beta chains reported below all come from one sample, sequenced in a study of brain T cells in children with intractable seizures. Measured with immunoSEQ multiplex PCR; TCRdb has only the in-frame clones, and not every one. The sample holds roughly 120,000 clones, 94% seen once. Sequencing used peripheral blood, obtained at surgery. All receptors come from a boy younger than two with hemimegalencephaly and intractable seizures.

Here the CDR3 DNA reads TGTGCCAGCAGCCAAATTCATAGCGGGAGGAATGAGCAGTTCTTC. It translates to CASSQIHSGRNEQFF. The chain joins TRBV4-2 to TRBJ2-1, with TRBD2 matching over 10 bases. V lost 2 bases and J lost 7; bases outside the gene matches: 5. Germline values: CDR1 LGHNA, CDR2 YNFKEQ. CDR3 length equals 15 residues.

The chain is built from TRBV15 and TRBJ2-3; 9 bases are a match to TRBD2. Germline V lookup: CDR1 LNHNV, CDR2 YYDKDF (reference sequence). The CDR3 is 16 amino acids. With 1 base clipped from V and 1 base from J, the junction kept 3 bases outside the gene matches. The CDR3 loop reads CATSRARLAGTDTQYF. The CDR3 DNA reads as TGTGCCACCAGCAGAGCCCGACTAGCGGGCACAGATACGCAGTATTTT.

The chain couples TRBV9 to TRBJ1-5; 8 nucleotides match TRBD1. The V gene end was trimmed by 6 bases and the J gene end by 3 bases; junction bases not matched to a gene: 17. The germline gives CDR1 SGDLS, CDR2 YYNGEE. This CDR3 spans 18 amino acids. The CDR3 sequence is CASTGKGTRGLANQPQHF. The CDR3 DNA follows: TGTGCCAGCACCGGAAAAGGCACCAGGGGGCTGGCCAATCAGCCCCAGCATTTT.

The rearrangement links TRBV6-2 or TRBV6-3 to TRBJ2-5; 13 bases are shared with TRBD2. The junction had 11 bases not matched to a gene; V was cut back by 5 bases and J by 5 bases. This CDR3 is 17 amino acids long. CDR1 MNHEY and CDR2 SVGEGT come from the germline V gene. The CDR3 nucleotides are TGTGCCAGCAGTCTAAGGGGGGGACTAGCGGGATGGGAGACCCAGTACTTC. It yields the protein CASSLRGGLAGWETQYF.

The chain employs TRBV6-5 and TRBJ2-7; 9 bases fit TRBD2. Germline CDR1 is MNHEY and CDR2 is SVGAGI. CDR3 length: 15 residues. V dropped 7 bases and J dropped 0; count of bases not matched to a gene: 7. Written as DNA, the CDR3 is TGTGCCAGCACCCCCGGGACTAGCCTCTCCTACGAGCAGTACTTC. Translating it yields CASTPGTSLSYEQYF.

This clone was observed a handful of times. The genes are TRBV27 and TRBJ1-1, with a tentative D call TRBD1 (6 bases). CDR1 and CDR2 from the germline V gene are MNHEY and SMNVEV (reference sequence). The V and J ends lost 2 bases and 4 bases respectively, with 14 bases between them. This CDR3 region has 15 residues. As DNA, the CDR3 is TGTGCCAGCAGTTTACTGCCAGGGGTAGGCACTGAAGCTTTCTTT. This encodes CASSLLPGVGTEAFF.

The chain has TRBV28 and TRBJ2-1; D perhaps matches TRBD2 (5 bases). CDR3 size: 17 residues. CDR1 is MDHEN, CDR2 SYDVKM, per germline. The V end lost 4 bases, the J end lost 0 bases, and 16 bases lay between the germline ends. The DNA of the CDR3 is TGTGCCAGCAGTTCTTCCGGGGAAGGGAGCTCCTACAATGAGCAGTTCTTC. Amino acids: CASSSSGEGSSYNEQFF.

V gene TRBV6-1 combines with J gene TRBJ2-7, with 7 positions matching TRBD2. J gave up 2 bases and V 0 bases, and 1 base lay outside the gene matches. The CDR3 contains 14 residues. Per germline, CDR1 MNHNS and CDR2 SASEGT. As DNA, the CDR3 is TGTGCCAGCAGTGAAGCGGGAGGGCCCTACGAGCAGTACTTC. Its translation: CASSEAGGPYEQYF.

DNA of the CDR3: TGCGCCAGCAGCTTGGACGCCGCGGGGAACTACAATGAGCAGTTCTTC. Protein product: CASSLDAAGNYNEQFF. This chain joins TRBV5-1 and TRBJ2-1, with a possible D match to TRBD2 (6 bases). This CDR3 contains 16 residues. The germline CDR1 and CDR2 sequences are SGHRS and YFSETQ. The V gene lost 0 bases and the J gene lost 3 bases, with 13 bases spanning the gap.

The chain couples TRBV28 to TRBJ2-5; 10 bases align to TRBD2. The ends lost 1 base at V and 4 bases at J; junction bases unmatched: 9. This CDR3 is built from 17 residues. The V gene's germline CDR1 is MDHEN and CDR2 SYDVKM. In DNA, the CDR3 is TGTGCCAGCAGTTTATTGCCCGACCTAGCGGGGGCAGAGACCCAGTACTTC. The encoded protein is CASSLLPDLAGAETQYF.

The chain uses TRBV28 and TRBJ2-7; TRBD2 agrees at 8 bases. The trim removed 7 bases at V and 2 bases at J, leaving 4 bases unmatched. The CDR3 loop spans 13 amino acids. Germline V CDR1 and CDR2: MDHEN, SYDVKM. The CDR3 sequence is CASTPGLAYEQYF. The CDR3 DNA sequence: TGTGCCAGCACGCCGGGACTAGCCTACGAGCAGTACTTC.

This clone was observed a single time. The chain combines TRBV7-2 with TRBJ2-7, with a tentative D call TRBD1 (6 bases). Looked up from germline, CDR1 is SGHTA and CDR2 is FQGNSA. Deletions cut 4 bases from V and 0 bases from J, with 10 bases between. The CDR3 covers 14 residues. CDR3 bases: TGTGCCAGCAGCTCTCAGGGGAGCTCCTACGAGCAGTACTTC. Residues: CASSSQGSSYEQYF.

This chain connects TRBV4-2 to TRBJ2-4; D may be TRBD2 (6 bases). Trimming removed 4 bases from V and 1 base from J, with 17 bases in between. In germline, CDR1 is LGHNA, CDR2 YNFKEQ. CDR3 size: 17 residues. The CDR3 nucleotides read TGTGCCAGCAGCCCCCTCGGAGGGAAGGGGGCCAAAAACATTCAGTACTTC. It translates to CASSPLGGKGAKNIQYF.

V gene TRBV12-3 or TRBV12-4 combines with J gene TRBJ2-5; D is possibly TRBD2 (5 bases). V lost 4 bases and J lost 5, with 5 bases in between. The CDR3 runs to 11 residues. The CDR3 here is CASSSGETQYF. The CDR3 coding sequence is TGTGCCAGCAGTTCGGGGGAGACCCAGTACTTC.

The chain recombines TRBV15 with TRBJ2-7; a possible D gene is TRBD2 (7 bases). Germline loops: CDR1 LNHNV, CDR2 YYDKDF (reference sequence). Trimming shortened V by 6 bases and J by 1 base, and 19 bases separated the two germline ends. The CDR3 covers 16 residues. CDR3 DNA: TGTGCCACCAGTCCCATGGGGGGGACAATTTCCTACGAGCAGTACTTC. This translates into CATSPMGGTISYEQYF.

V and J are TRBV4-1 and TRBJ2-1; 9 positions match TRBD2. The V gene's germline CDR1 is MGHRA and CDR2 YSYEKL. CDR3 length equals 14 residues. V lost 1 base to trimming and J lost 7 bases; unmatched junction nucleotides: 2. The CDR3 coding sequence is TGCGCCAGCAGCCAAGGGCTAGCGGGAAATGAGCAGTTCTTC. Translation: CASSQGLAGNEQFF.

The V gene is TRBV6-6, the J gene TRBJ2-3, with D hard to call. CDR3 size: 14 residues. V lost 7 bases, J lost 4 bases, and 15 bases lay in between. CDR1 MNHNY and CDR2 SVGAGI come from the germline V gene (reference sequence). The CDR3 DNA follows: TGTGCCAGCATATTTCCGGCGCAGCCAGATACGCAGTATTTT. Its translation is CASIFPAQPDTQYF.

A single count supports this clone. The V gene is TRBV7-2, the J gene TRBJ2-1; 11 positions match TRBD2. The CDR3 runs to 17 residues. The germline CDR1 and CDR2 sequences are SGHTA and FQGNSA. Unmatched junction bases numbered 16, after V lost 0 bases and J lost 15 bases. The CDR3 coding sequence is TGTGCCAGCAGCTTAGCCCCTACCTTAGCGGGAGGGCATAAAGGGTTCTTC. Translation gives CASSLAPTLAGGHKGFF.

This rearrangement joins TRBV3-1 (or the pseudogene TRBV3-2) to TRBJ2-5; 11 bases align to TRBD2. Trimming cost V 4 bases and J 2 bases; bases outside gene matches: 3. CDR3 length equals 15 residues. Germline-derived CDR1 and CDR2 are LGHDT and YNNKEL (reference sequence). CDR3 in DNA: TGTGCCAGCAGCCCGACTAGCGGGGCACAAGAGACCCAGTACTTC. Translating it yields CASSPTSGAQETQYF.

The gene calls are TRBV9 and TRBJ2-5, with D maybe TRBD1 (5 bases). V was shortened by 0 bases and J by 2 bases, with 8 bases between the two germline ends. The germline CDR1 and CDR2 sequences are SGDLS and YYNGEE. The CDR3 runs to 14 residues. The CDR3 nucleotides are TGTGCCAGCAGCGTAGGGGGCGTACAAGAGACCCAGTACTTC. Residues: CASSVGGVQETQYF.

The V and J genes are TRBV12-5 and TRBJ1-2, with D possibly matching TRBD1 (6 bases). Trimming shortened V by 11 bases and J by 2 bases, and 18 bases separated the two germline ends. The CDR3 totals 14 residues. Germline V gene data show CDR1 as LGHNT and CDR2 as FRNRAP. The CDR3: CAWETGCTNYGYTF. Written as DNA, the CDR3 is TGTGCTTGGGAAACAGGGTGTACCAACTATGGCTACACCTTC.

The chain employs TRBV12-5 and TRBJ1-6; D ambiguous. From germline, CDR1 is LGHNT and CDR2 FRNRAP. This CDR3 spans 18 amino acids. V lost 0 bases and J lost 8, with 20 bases in between. The CDR3 nucleotides read TGTGCTAGTGGTTTGGTCAAAACCCCACCAAGGGTTGATTCACCCCTCCACTTT. It encodes CASGLVKTPPRVDSPLHF.

The V call is TRBV18, the J call TRBJ1-3, with 8 bases matching TRBD1. The junction had 2 bases not matched to a gene; V was cut back by 3 bases and J by 4 bases. This CDR3 has 14 residues. The germline V gene has CDR1 KGHSH and CDR2 LQKENI. CDR3 in DNA: TGTGCCAGCTCACCGCGGACAGGGGGAAACACCATATATTTT. This codes for CASSPRTGGNTIYF.

The CDR3 region is CASSFRGQETQYF. CDR3 DNA sequence: TGTGCCAGCAGTTTCAGGGGGCAAGAGACCCAGTACTTC. The genes are TRBV12-3 or TRBV12-4 and TRBJ2-5; the match to TRBD1 covers 7 bases. The CDR3 extends over 13 amino acids. With 3 bases clipped from V and 2 bases from J, the junction kept 0 bases outside the gene matches.

V is TRBV14 and J is TRBJ2-3; no reliable D call. Trimming left V 0 bases short and J 6 bases short, with 16 bases between. The CDR3 extends over 16 amino acids. The germline CDR1 and CDR2 sequences are SGHDN and FVKESK. The CDR3 DNA reads TGTGCCAGCAGCCAAGATCTAACCCTCCCACGGGATACGCAGTATTTT. Translated: CASSQDLTLPRDTQYF.

The CDR3 reads CASSQGLAAYNEQFF. The CDR3 coding sequence is TGTGCCAGCAGCCAGGGGCTAGCGGCCTACAATGAGCAGTTCTTC. The rearrangement joins TRBV7-3 to TRBJ2-1; TRBD2 might be the D (7 bases). The CDR3 spans 15 residues. Germline lookup yields CDR1 SGHTA and CDR2 FQGTGA. V shed 5 bases and J shed 2 bases, with 13 bases lying between them.

On this clone: Other DNA sequences in the same sample also yield this CDR3. The rearrangement uses TRBV2 and TRBJ2-7, with 7 nucleotides matching TRBD1. This CDR3 is built from 13 residues. CDR1 is SNHLY, CDR2 FYNNEI, per germline. Trimming removed 6 bases from V and 2 bases from J; junction bases left unmatched: 4. CDR3 sequence reads: CASSRQGTYEQYF. The CDR3 DNA reads TGTGCCAGCAGCCGACAGGGTACCTACGAGCAGTACTTC.

The V gene is TRBV9, the J gene TRBJ2-1; D is possibly TRBD1 (5 bases). The CDR3 consists of 14 residues. The germline V gene has CDR1 SGDLS and CDR2 YYNGEE. Trimming left V 4 bases short and J 5 bases short, with 13 bases between. Here the CDR3 reads CASSLTMTDNEQFF. DNA of the CDR3: TGTGCCAGCAGCCTCACTATGACAGACAATGAGCAGTTCTTC.

This chain joins TRBV15 and TRBJ2-6; D is perhaps TRBD1 (5 bases). Trimming took 2 bases from V and 0 from J, leaving 11 bases between them. The CDR3 consists of 17 residues. Germline CDR1 and CDR2: LNHNV and YYDKDF (reference sequence). The CDR3 here is CATSRTRQFSGANVLTF. The CDR3 region has the DNA TGTGCCACCAGCAGAACACGACAGTTCTCTGGGGCCAACGTCCTGACTTTC.

V is TRBV3-1 (or the pseudogene TRBV3-2) and J is TRBJ2-1, with unresolved D. The CDR3 consists of 12 residues. Germline CDR1 and CDR2: LGHDT and YNNKEL (reference sequence). The V and J ends lost 6 bases and 5 bases respectively, with 8 bases between them. This CDR3 is CASRESNNEQFF. The CDR3 coding sequence is TGTGCCAGCAGAGAGAGTAACAATGAGCAGTTCTTC.